The 27 T cell receptor beta chains given below trace back to one sample, sequenced in a study of blood T cell repertoires in COVID-19. Repertoires were generated with immunoSEQ multiplex PCR, while TCRdb's copy carries only in-frame clones and drops some. Of some 260,000 clones listed, 70% to 85% are singletons. The sample was peripheral blood. Receptors originate from a woman in her forties with active or convalescent COVID-19.

The chain has TRBV3-1 (or the pseudogene TRBV3-2) and TRBJ2-3, with 13 bases fitting TRBD2. The ends lost 1 base at V and 5 bases at J; junction bases unmatched: 9. The CDR3 contains 18 residues. Germline loops: CDR1 LGHDT, CDR2 YNNKEL (reference sequence). CDR3 protein: CASSQVDTSGGVQDTQYF. The CDR3 DNA is TGTGCCAGCAGCCAAGTCGATACTAGCGGGGGGGTTCAAGATACGCAGTATTTT.

The chain employs TRBV7-2 and TRBJ2-3, with TRBD2 matching 9 bases. V dropped 4 bases and J dropped 0; count of bases not matched to a gene: 8. The CDR3 consists of 17 residues. Germline-derived CDR1 and CDR2 are SGHTA and FQGNSA. CDR3 loop: CASSSHGLASSTDTQYF. Here the CDR3 DNA reads TGTGCCAGCAGCTCCCACGGACTAGCGTCTAGCACAGATACGCAGTATTTT. Complete variable domain (other parts from reference TRBV7-2 and TRBJ2-3): GAGVSQSPSNKVTEKGKDVELRCDPISGHTALYWYRQSLGQGLEFLIYFQGNSAPDKSGLPSDRFSAERTGGSVSTLTIQRTQQEDSAVYLCASSSHGLASSTDTQYFGPGTRLTVL.

This clone turned up a few times. This chain links TRBV7-3 with TRBJ2-3, with 13 bases matching TRBD2. The V segment lost 3 bases and the J segment 2 bases; nucleotides outside the gene matches: 8. The CDR3 sequence is 18 residues long. The germline gives CDR1 SGHTA, CDR2 FQGTGA. For the CDR3, the DNA is TGTGCCAGCAGCTTTGGACTAGCGGGAGAGCCCTTCACAGATACGCAGTATTTT. Translated: CASSFGLAGEPFTDTQYF.

The CDR3 is CASSEAPGGGNTEAFF. DNA of the CDR3: TGTGCCAGCAGCGAGGCCCCCGGGGGGGGGAACACTGAAGCTTTCTTT. This chain connects TRBV9 to TRBJ1-1; TRBD1 is a possible D gene (5 bases). The germline V gene has CDR1 SGDLS and CDR2 YYNGEE. CDR3 length: 16 amino acids. V gave up 3 bases and J gave up 1 base, with 16 bases separating them.

The rearrangement uses TRBV29-1 and TRBJ1-1; D is possibly TRBD1 (6 bases). V was shortened by 7 bases and J by 4 bases, with 10 bases between the two germline ends. CDR1 is SQVTM and CDR2 is ANQGSEA in the germline V gene. CDR3 length: 11 residues. This CDR3 is CSERTVTEAFF. CDR3 nucleotide sequence: TGCAGCGAGCGGACAGTCACTGAAGCTTTCTTT.

The chain recombines TRBV7-2 with TRBJ2-5; 9 positions match TRBD2. The germline CDR1 and CDR2 sequences are SGHTA and FQGNSA. Losses at the gene ends were 6 bases for V and 1 base for J; bases not matched to a gene: 9. CDR3 length: 16 residues. The CDR3 region is CASSLNAGGIQETQYF. Here the CDR3 DNA reads TGTGCCAGCAGTCTGAATGCGGGGGGGATCCAAGAGACCCAGTACTTC.

The chain combines TRBV4-1 with TRBJ2-2; D unclear. The CDR3 has 16 residues. The V gene's germline CDR1 is MGHRA and CDR2 YSYEKL. Trimming removed 1 base at V and 6 bases at J, with 15 bases between. CDR3 in amino acids: CASSQVLQAIPGELFF. The CDR3 region has the DNA TGCGCCAGCAGCCAAGTATTGCAGGCAATCCCCGGGGAGCTGTTTTTT.

This clone was observed once. CDR3 loop: CASSVTGDYGYTF. The CDR3 bases are TGTGCCAGCTCAGTTACCGGGGACTATGGCTACACCTTC. V usage is TRBV9 and J usage is TRBJ1-2; no clear D gene. The germline V and J ends were trimmed by 7 bases and 3 bases, with 13 bases remaining between them. From germline, CDR1 is SGDLS and CDR2 YYNGEE. This CDR3 comprises 13 residues.

This chain connects TRBV7-2 to TRBJ1-3; 10 nucleotides agree with TRBD1. CDR3 length: 15 residues. Germline V lookup: CDR1 SGHTA, CDR2 FQGNSA. With 4 bases clipped from V and 5 bases from J, the junction kept 5 bases outside the gene matches. CDR3 sequence: CASSSGTGVRNTIYF. In DNA, the CDR3 is TGTGCCAGCAGCTCCGGGACAGGGGTTCGAAACACCATATATTTT.

The genes are TRBV3-1 (or the pseudogene TRBV3-2) and TRBJ2-5; 12 bases map to TRBD2. V was pared by 4 bases and J by 8 bases, with 11 bases of the junction left unmatched. The CDR3 consists of 16 residues. The germline CDR1 and CDR2 sequences are LGHDT and YNNKEL (reference sequence). The CDR3 region is CASSLGTSGFAGTQYF. DNA for the CDR3: TGTGCCAGCAGCCTTGGGACTAGCGGGTTTGCGGGAACCCAGTACTTC.

This chain joins TRBV2 and TRBJ1-1, with D hard to call. Germline V gene lookup returns CDR1 SNHLY and CDR2 FYNNEI. CDR3 size: 14 residues. Trimming took 0 bases from V and 10 from J, leaving 15 bases between them. The CDR3 nucleotides are TGTGCCAGCAGTGAAGCAACGGGAACGGCGTCAGCTTTCTTT. This translates into CASSEATGTASAFF.

This clone was detected a few times. This chain connects TRBV6-5 to TRBJ2-1, with D tentatively TRBD1 (5 bases). Germline V CDR1 and CDR2: MNHEY, SVGAGI. V lost 4 bases to trimming and J lost 2 bases, with 12 bases between them. This CDR3 has 15 amino acids. The CDR3 DNA is TGTGCCAGCAGTTTAACCAGGGAAACCTACAATGAGCAGTTCTTC. Translating gives CASSLTRETYNEQFF.

This chain uses TRBV28 with TRBJ1-5, with TRBD1 matching over 7 bases. This CDR3 has 16 amino acids. Germline loops: CDR1 MDHEN, CDR2 SYDVKM. V was pared by 6 bases and J by 0 bases, with 8 bases of the junction left unmatched. The CDR3: CASRQGPGHSNQPQHF. The DNA for the CDR3 is TGTGCCAGCAGACAGGGGCCGGGACATAGCAATCAGCCCCAGCATTTT. The complete variable domain, with remaining parts taken from reference TRBV28 and TRBJ1-5, reads DVKVTQSSRYLVKRTGEKVFLECVQDMDHENMFWYRQDPGLGLRLIYFSYDVKMKEKGDIPEGYSVSREKKERFSLILESASTNQTSMYLCASRQGPGHSNQPQHFGDGTRLSIL.

This clone was seen only a few times. This rearrangement joins TRBV7-9 to TRBJ1-4, with D hard to call. Germline CDR1 is SEHNR and CDR2 is FQNEAQ (reference sequence). This CDR3 spans 13 amino acids. V dropped 2 bases and J dropped 8 bases, with 9 bases sitting between them. The CDR3 bases are TGTGCCAGCAGCTTACAACCTCGGGAAAAACTGTTTTTT. Translation gives CASSLQPREKLFF.

The sample holds one count of this clone. The DNA of the CDR3 is TGTGCCAGCAGGGGACTAGCGGGGGGGCAAGCCGGGGAGCTGTTTTTT. It codes for CASRGLAGGQAGELFF. The rearrangement links TRBV6-6 to TRBJ2-2, with 16 bases matching TRBD2. This CDR3 has 16 amino acids. The V segment lost 6 bases and the J segment 6 bases; nucleotides outside the gene matches: 4. Germline assignment: CDR1 MNHNY and CDR2 SVGAGI (reference sequence).

As DNA, the CDR3 is TGCAGTGCTAGTCAGTCTGACTATGGCTACACCTTC. It specifies CSASQSDYGYTF. The rearrangement uses TRBV20-1 and TRBJ1-2; no clear D. V was trimmed by 3 bases and J by 3 bases, leaving 8 bases between them. The CDR3 is 12 amino acids. Germline CDR1 DFQATT, CDR2 SNEGSKA (reference sequence).

The chain links TRBV6-5 to TRBJ1-1; D perhaps matches TRBD1 (5 bases). Trimming shortened V by 5 bases and J by 1 base, and 11 bases separated the two germline ends. Per the germline V gene, CDR1 is MNHEY and CDR2 is SVGAGI. CDR3 length: 14 residues. The DNA of the CDR3 is TGTGCCAGCAGTCCCCATACAGGGAACACTGAAGCTTTCTTT. Translated, it gives CASSPHTGNTEAFF.

The rearrangement uses TRBV30 and TRBJ2-4; D might be TRBD1 (6 bases). With 3 bases removed from V and 4 bases from J, the gap between germline ends came to 10 bases. The CDR3 totals 13 residues. Germline V gives CDR1 GTSNPN, CDR2 SVGIG (reference sequence). The CDR3 reads CAWRQGRKNIQYF. In DNA, the CDR3 is TGTGCCTGGAGGCAGGGGCGGAAAAACATTCAGTACTTC.

This chain connects TRBV6-1 to TRBJ2-7; 7 positions match TRBD1. The CDR3 covers 13 residues. V shed 2 bases, J shed 6 bases, and the junction held 4 bases outside the gene matches. The V gene's germline CDR1 is MNHNS and CDR2 SASEGT. The CDR3 region has the DNA TGTGCCAGCAGTGAATTACAGGGGTCCGAGCAGTACGTC. As protein: CASSELQGSEQYV.

This clone turned up a few times. The chain combines TRBV4-2 with TRBJ2-3, with TRBD1 matching 10 bases. J lost 4 bases, V lost 3 bases, and 7 bases had no gene match. The CDR3 length is 16 residues. Germline V lookup: CDR1 LGHNA, CDR2 YNFKEQ. CDR3 sequence (DNA): TGTGCCAGCAGCCAGGGGACAGGGGTGCGGGCAGATACGCAGTATTTT. This translates into CASSQGTGVRADTQYF.

The CDR3, as DNA: TGTGCCAGTAGTTTATCGACAGGCAGGGGCAATCAGCCCCAGCATTTT. It translates to CASSLSTGRGNQPQHF. The V and J genes are TRBV19 and TRBJ1-5, with a possible D match to TRBD1 (6 bases). This CDR3 is 16 amino acids long. V lost 5 bases to trimming and J lost 2 bases, with 16 bases between them. Germline values: CDR1 LNHDA, CDR2 SQIVND (reference sequence). Full variable domain (remainder filled in from reference TRBV19 and TRBJ1-5): DGGITQSPKYLFRKEGQNVTLSCEQNLNHDAMYWYRQDPGQGLRLIYYSQIVNDFQKGDIAEGYSVSREKKESFPLTVTSAQKNPTAFYLCASSLSTGRGNQPQHFGDGTRLSIL.

V usage is TRBV27 and J usage is TRBJ1-4, with 7 bases fitting TRBD1. The V gene end was trimmed by 10 bases and the J gene end by 5 bases; junction bases not matched to a gene: 4. The CDR3 has 12 residues. CDR1 and CDR2 from the germline V gene are MNHEY and SMNVEV (reference sequence). DNA for the CDR3: TGTGCCATCCCGGACAGGAATGAAAAACTGTTTTTT. As protein: CAIPDRNEKLFF.

CDR3 sequence (DNA): TGTGCCAGCAGCTTACGGCGGGTTGCCGGGGAGCTGTTTTTT. Translated: CASSLRRVAGELFF. The chain couples TRBV7-9 to TRBJ2-2; weak D call: TRBD2 (5 bases). This CDR3 region has 14 residues. The V end was cut by 2 bases, the J end by 6 bases, with 10 bases between. The V gene's germline CDR1 is SEHNR and CDR2 FQNEAQ (reference sequence).

V gene TRBV6-2 or TRBV6-3 combines with J gene TRBJ1-2; no definite D call. Trimming stripped 2 bases from V and 8 bases from J, with 15 bases between. The CDR3 is 14 amino acids. Germline V gene sequence: CDR1 MNHEY, CDR2 SVGEGT. CDR3 protein: CASSYQVRAHGYTF. In nucleotides, the CDR3 is TGTGCCAGCAGTTACCAAGTGCGGGCTCACGGCTACACCTTC.

This chain connects TRBV11-2 to TRBJ2-5; tentative D call: TRBD1 (5 bases). The V end lost 4 bases, the J end lost 5 bases, and 8 bases lay between the germline ends. CDR1 is SGHAT and CDR2 is FQNNGV in the germline V gene. The CDR3 runs to 12 residues. CDR3 DNA: TGTGCCAGCAGCTGGACATGGGAGACCCAGTACTTC. This gives the protein CASSWTWETQYF.

The rearrangement uses TRBV10-1 and TRBJ2-1; a possible D gene is TRBD1 (5 bases). This CDR3 has 15 amino acids. V was shortened by 3 bases and J by 8 bases, with 17 bases between the two germline ends. Germline assignment: CDR1 WNHNN and CDR2 SYGVQD (reference sequence). The CDR3 region has the DNA TGCGCCAGCAGTGACAGGGCCACGAGACACGATGAGCAGTTCTTC. Protein sequence: CASSDRATRHDEQFF.

The CDR3 region has the DNA TGTGCCAGCAGGCCCTTGGACAGACTCCTCGAAGCTTTCTTT. As protein: CASRPLDRLLEAFF. The chain joins TRBV7-9 to TRBJ1-1; tentative D call: TRBD1 (6 bases). In germline, CDR1 is SEHNR, CDR2 FQNEAQ (reference sequence). The germline V and J ends were trimmed by 6 bases and 8 bases, with 19 bases remaining between them. This CDR3 is built from 14 residues.